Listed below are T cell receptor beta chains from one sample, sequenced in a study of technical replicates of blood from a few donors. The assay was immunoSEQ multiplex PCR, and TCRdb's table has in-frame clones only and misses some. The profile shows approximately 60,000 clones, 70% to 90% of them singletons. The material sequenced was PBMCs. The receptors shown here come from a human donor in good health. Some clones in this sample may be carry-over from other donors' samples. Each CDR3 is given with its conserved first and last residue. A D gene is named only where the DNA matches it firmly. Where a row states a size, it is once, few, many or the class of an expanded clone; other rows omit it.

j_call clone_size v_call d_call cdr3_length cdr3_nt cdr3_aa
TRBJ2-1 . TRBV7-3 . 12 TGTGCCAGCAGCTTCCCAGGGGCGGAGCAGTTCTTC CASSFPGAEQFF
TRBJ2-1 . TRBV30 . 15 TGTGCCTGGAGTGAAAGCCTAGCACGGGAGAATGAGCAGTTCTTC CAWSESLARENEQFF
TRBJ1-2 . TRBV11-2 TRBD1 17 TGTGCCAGCAGCTCCCTCCGGACAGGGGGGATAAACTATGGCTACACCTTC CASSSLRTGGINYGYTF
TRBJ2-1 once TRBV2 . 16 TGTGCCAGCAGGAGGGGGTCACAGGGTTACTACAATGAGCAGTTCTTC CASRRGSQGYYNEQFF
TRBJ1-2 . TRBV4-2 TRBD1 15 TGTGCCAGCAGCCAGCCGGGACAGGGGAATGACGGCTACACCTTC CASSQPGQGNDGYTF
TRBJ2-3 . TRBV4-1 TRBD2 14 TGCGCCAGCAGCCGACTAGCTAGCACAGATACGCAGTATTTT CASSRLASTDTQYF
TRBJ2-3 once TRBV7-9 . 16 TGTGCCAGCAGCTTAGCGTCCGGGACTAGCACAGATACGCAGTATTTT CASSLASGTSTDTQYF
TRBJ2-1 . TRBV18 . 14 TGTGCCAGCTCACCAGGGGGCCCCTACAATGAGCAGTTCTTC CASSPGGPYNEQFF
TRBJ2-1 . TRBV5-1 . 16 TGCGCCAGCAGCTTGGTTCCGGGCGGGATCACCAATGAGCAGTTCTTC CASSLVPGGITNEQFF
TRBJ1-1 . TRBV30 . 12 TGTGCCTGGGACCTGGGGGGCACTGAAGCTTTCTTT CAWDLGGTEAFF
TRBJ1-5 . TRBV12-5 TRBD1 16 TGTGCTAGTGGTTTGGTGACGGGACAGCGCAATCAGCCCCAGCATTTT CASGLVTGQRNQPQHF
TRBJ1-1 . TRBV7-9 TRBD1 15 TGTGCCAGCAGCTTAGCGGCCGGGACAGGTTATGAAGCTTTCTTT CASSLAAGTGYEAFF
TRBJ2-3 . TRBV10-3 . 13 TGTGCCATCAGAGGGGCAAGGCGGACAACGCAGTATTTT CAIRGARRTTQYF
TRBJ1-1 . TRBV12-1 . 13 TGTGCCAGCAGCTTAACAGGGAACACTGAAGCTTTCTTT CASSLTGNTEAFF
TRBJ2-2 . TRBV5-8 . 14 TGTGCCAGCAGGCGGGACTTCCCCCCGGGGGAGCTGTTTTTT CASRRDFPPGELFF
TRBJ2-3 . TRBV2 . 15 TGTGCCAGCAGTAGGACAGACTCAACTCGTAGTACGCAGTATTTT CASSRTDSTRSTQYF
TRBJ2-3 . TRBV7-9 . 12 TGTGCCAGCGGCCACTACACAGATACGCAGTATTTT CASGHYTDTQYF
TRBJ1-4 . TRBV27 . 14 TGTGCCAGCAGTTTGATAGGGAGGAATGAAAAACTGTTTTTT CASSLIGRNEKLFF
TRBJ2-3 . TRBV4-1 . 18 TGCGCCAGCAGCCAAGTCGGAGGGACTACAGGGGGGTCTGATACGCAGTATTTT CASSQVGGTTGGSDTQYF
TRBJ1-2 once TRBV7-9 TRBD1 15 TGTGCCAGCAGCTCCCCGGACAGGTCTAACTATGGCTACACCTTC CASSSPDRSNYGYTF
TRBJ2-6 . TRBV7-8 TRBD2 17 TGTGCGGCGGACCGGAGACTAGCACCGTGGGGGGCCAACGTCCTGACTTTC CAADRRLAPWGANVLTF
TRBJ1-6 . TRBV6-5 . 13 TGTGCCAGCAGTTATTCCTTCGGGTCACCCCTCCACTTT CASSYSFGSPLHF
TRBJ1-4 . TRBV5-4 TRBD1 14 TGTGCCGGATCCCACCGGGACACAGGGGGAAAACTGTTTTTT CAGSHRDTGGKLFF
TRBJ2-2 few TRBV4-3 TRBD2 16 TGCGCCAGCAGCCAAGGGACTAGCGGGAGTGGCAGGGAGCTGTTTTTT CASSQGTSGSGRELFF
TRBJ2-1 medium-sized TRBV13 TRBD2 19 TGTGCCAGCAGCTTACTACCTGGGGCTAGCGGGAGCGATTTGGATGAGCAGTTCTTC CASSLLPGASGSDLDEQFF
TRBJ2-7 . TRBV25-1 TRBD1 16 TGTGCCAGCAGTCCTGGGGGGACAGGGATGCCCTACGAGCAGTACTTC CASSPGGTGMPYEQYF
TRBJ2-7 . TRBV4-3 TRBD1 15 TGCGCCAGCAGTATCGTAAAAGGACAGGGGTACGAGCAGTACTTC CASSIVKGQGYEQYF
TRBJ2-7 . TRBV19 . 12 TGTGCCAGTAGTCCAAGGGCAGGGGAGCAGTACTTC CASSPRAGEQYF
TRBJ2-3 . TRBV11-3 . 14 TGTGCCAGCAGCTCGGGACATAGCACAGATACGCAGTATTTT CASSSGHSTDTQYF
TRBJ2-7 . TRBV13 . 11 TGTGCCAGCAGCCTGTACTACGAGCAGTACTTC CASSLYYEQYF
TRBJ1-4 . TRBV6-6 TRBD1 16 TGTGCCAGCAGCCCACACAGGGGACCAACTAATGAAAAACTGTTTTTT CASSPHRGPTNEKLFF
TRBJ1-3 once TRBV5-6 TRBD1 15 TGTGCCAGCAGCTTTTCAGGGGGCGGAGGAAACACCATATATTTT CASSFSGGGGNTIYF
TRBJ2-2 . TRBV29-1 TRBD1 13 TGCAGCGGGGGACAGGGGGACACCGGGGAGCTGTTTTTT CSGGQGDTGELFF
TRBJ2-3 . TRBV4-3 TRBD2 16 TGCGCCAGCAGCCAAGTGACTAGCGGGACCACAGATACGCAGTATTTT CASSQVTSGTTDTQYF
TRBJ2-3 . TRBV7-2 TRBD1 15 TGTGCCAGCAGCAAACAGGGGCACCTCACAGATACGCAGTATTTT CASSKQGHLTDTQYF
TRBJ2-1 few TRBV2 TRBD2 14 TGTGCCAGCGAGGCGGGGGTGACCTACAATGAGCAGTTCTTC CASEAGVTYNEQFF
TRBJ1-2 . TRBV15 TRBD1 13 TGTGCCACCAGCGGCGGGACAGGGGATGGCTACACCTTC CATSGGTGDGYTF
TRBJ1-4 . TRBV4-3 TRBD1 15 TGCGCCAGCAGCCCCGGGGACAGGGGGGGGGAAAAACTGTTTTTT CASSPGDRGGEKLFF
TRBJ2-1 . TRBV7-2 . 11 TGTGCCAGCAGCTTCTCTCGTGAGCAGTTCTTC CASSFSREQFF
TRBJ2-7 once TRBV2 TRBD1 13 TGTGCCAGCAGCAGTGGACAGGGCTACGAGCAGTACTTC CASSSGQGYEQYF
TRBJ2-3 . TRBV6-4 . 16 TGTGCCAGCAGTGACTCTGTGGGGGGAGGCACAGATACGCAGTATTTT CASSDSVGGGTDTQYF
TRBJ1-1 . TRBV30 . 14 TGTGCCTGGAGTCCGGGACTCATGAACACTGAAGCTTTCTTT CAWSPGLMNTEAFF
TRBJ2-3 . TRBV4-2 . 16 TGTGCCAGCAGCCAAGATTTCGGGCAGGGGACAGATACGCAGTATTTT CASSQDFGQGTDTQYF
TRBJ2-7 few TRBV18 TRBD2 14 TGTGCCAGCTCACCGACTAGCGGGAGTTACGAGCAGTACTTC CASSPTSGSYEQYF
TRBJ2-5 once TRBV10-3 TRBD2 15 TGTGCCATCAGTGAACCGGGACGGGGGGTCGAGACCCAGTACTTC CAISEPGRGVETQYF
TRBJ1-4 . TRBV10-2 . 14 TGCGCCAGCAGTGATTGGGGGGTCGGTGAAAAACTGTTTTTT CASSDWGVGEKLFF
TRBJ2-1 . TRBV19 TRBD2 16 TGTGCCAGTAGCATAGGGACTAGCGGGCGATACAATGAGCAGTTCTTC CASSIGTSGRYNEQFF
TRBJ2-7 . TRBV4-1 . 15 TGCGCCAGCAGCCAAGATCCCGGTACTGACTACGAGCAGTACTTC CASSQDPGTDYEQYF
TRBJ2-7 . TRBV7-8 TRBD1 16 TGTGCCAGCAGCTTAGGGGCCGGGGACAGTCACTACGAGCAGTACTTC CASSLGAGDSHYEQYF